The 9 T cell receptor beta chains below come from one sample, sequenced in a study of blood T cells in healthy people across ages. Primed by a sample-barcoded 5' primer and a J-beta primer mix, a second PCR proceeded for about 6 to 12 cycles. TCRdb reanalysed the 5' RACE reads using MiXCR and keeps one entry per CDR3 protein. The top ten clones hold about a quarter of a sample with 790,000 or so distinct CDR3 sequences, about 61% of them seen once. The sample consisted of blood. The source of these receptors is a man between 40 and 49 years old in good health.

The rearrangement uses TRBV2 and TRBJ2-3; D is possibly TRBD1 (5 bases). This CDR3 contains 14 residues. Germline CDR1 reads SNHLY; CDR2 reads FYNNEI. Trimming pared 7 bases from V and 3 bases from J, leaving 14 bases between. The CDR3 DNA reads TGTGCCAGCACGCCGGACATACCGACAGATACGCAGTATTTT. Its translation: CASTPDIPTDTQYF.

This chain links TRBV11-2 with TRBJ1-4; TRBD1 is a possible D gene (5 bases). Germline V lookup: CDR1 SGHAT, CDR2 FQNNGV. The CDR3 length is 17 residues. V was pared by 5 bases and J by 0 bases, with 16 bases between. DNA for the CDR3: TGTGCCAGCAGCCCGGGGACCCGGGCCCCAACTAATGAAAAACTGTTTTTT. This gives the protein CASSPGTRAPTNEKLFF. Looking up the rest from reference TRBV11-2 and TRBJ1-4 gives the full variable domain: EAGVAQSPRYKIIEKRQSVAFWCNPISGHATLYWYQQILGQGPKLLIQFQNNGVVDDSQLPKDRFSAERLKGVDSTLKIQPAKLEDSAVYLCASSPGTRAPTNEKLFFGSGTQLSVL.

The J gene is TRBJ2-7, the V gene TRBV12-3 or TRBV12-4; D gene unclear. The J call may be wrong; the DNA end is better matched by TRBJ2-1. The CDR3 is 15 amino acids. The chain's CDR3 is CASSFRPTRMDEQFF. For the CDR3, the DNA is TGTGCCAGCAGTTTTCGGCCCACCCGGATGGATGAGCAGTTCTTC.

The rearrangement links TRBV27 to TRBJ2-1; possible D gene TRBD1, 6 bases. This CDR3 has 15 amino acids. CDR1 and CDR2 from the germline V gene are MNHEY and SMNVEV (reference sequence). Deletions cut 5 bases from V and 5 bases from J, with 16 bases between. CDR3 nucleotides: TGTGCCAGCAGTCAAGGGGTACAGGGAAACAATGAGCAGTTCTTC. As protein: CASSQGVQGNNEQFF.

There are a few counts of this clonotype. The V call is TRBV6-2 or TRBV6-3, the J call TRBJ2-1; D unresolved. The V gene lost 3 bases and the J gene lost 2 bases, with 5 bases spanning the gap. The CDR3 spans 13 residues. In germline, CDR1 is MNHEY, CDR2 SVGEGT. In nucleotides, the CDR3 is TGTGCCAGCAGTTATATTGCCTACAATGAGCAGTTCTTC. It translates to CASSYIAYNEQFF.

The chain recombines TRBV25-1 with TRBJ2-7, with D uncertain. Germline-derived CDR1 and CDR2 are MGHDK and SYGVNS. CDR3 size: 14 residues. Trimming removed 7 bases at V and 7 bases at J, with 20 bases between. The CDR3 bases are TGTGCCAGCATTCGCCCAAGCTCCTACAATGAGCAGTACTTC. It yields the protein CASIRPSSYNEQYF.

This clonotype showed up just a few times. The chain joins TRBV20-1 to TRBJ2-7; weak D call: TRBD2 (6 bases). This CDR3 has 13 amino acids. The germline V gene has CDR1 DFQATT and CDR2 SNEGSKA (reference sequence). Trimming left V 2 bases short and J 4 bases short, with 12 bases between. Here the CDR3 DNA reads TGCAGTGCTAGAAGTAGCGGAGTGTACGAGCAGTACTTC. The encoded protein is CSARSSGVYEQYF.

This chain connects TRBV15 to TRBJ1-4; tentatively, D is TRBD1 (5 bases). V was trimmed by 11 bases and J by 14 bases, leaving 24 bases between them. The CDR3 length is 13 residues. Germline CDR1 and CDR2: LNHNV and YYDKDF (reference sequence). The CDR3 region is CAVTPDRGGMLFF. CDR3 DNA: TGTGCCGTCACCCCAGACCGTGGGGGGATGCTGTTTTTT.

The rearrangement uses TRBV5-1 and TRBJ2-5; D ambiguous. The CDR3 is made up of 15 amino acids. The V gene lost 0 bases and the J gene lost 3 bases, with 12 bases spanning the gap. Germline assignment: CDR1 SGHRS and CDR2 YFSETQ. The CDR3 is CASSLAPHTEETQYF. The CDR3 coding sequence is TGCGCCAGCAGCTTGGCACCTCACACGGAAGAGACCCAGTACTTC. Variable domain in full (rest from reference TRBV5-1 and TRBJ2-5): KAGVTQTPRYLIKTRGQQVTLSCSPISGHRSVSWYQQTPGQGLQFLFEYFSETQRNKGNFPGRFSGRQFSNSRSEMNVSTLELGDSALYLCASSLAPHTEETQYFGPGTRLLVL.